Listed below are T cell receptor beta chains from one sample, sequenced in a study of blood T cell repertoires in COVID-19. TCRdb's table, derived via immunoSEQ multiplex PCR, lists solely in-frame clones and lacks some. Of 150,000 or so clones in the sample, 70% to 80% were seen once. Specimen: peripheral blood. The receptors derive from a woman aged 50 to 60 with active or convalescent COVID-19. CDR3s include the opening cysteine and the closing phenylalanine or tryptophan. A D gene is named only where the DNA matches it firmly. Only part of the rows carry a size: once, few, many, or a class if the clone is expanded.

few TRBJ1-3 TRBV4-1 17 - CASSQDLEGVGGNTIYF TGCGCCAGCAGCCAAGATCTAGAGGGGGTGGGTGGAAACACCATATATTTT
- TRBJ2-1 TRBV6-5 13 - CASSYKLGIEQFF TGTGCCAGCAGTTACAAACTAGGCATCGAGCAGTTCTTC
- TRBJ1-4 TRBV5-5 14 TRBD1 CASSSTGVGEKLFF TGTGCCAGCAGCTCGACAGGGGTTGGTGAAAAACTGTTTTTT
- TRBJ2-7 TRBV4-2 21 TRBD1 CASSQGTGGSVPRRQPYEQYF TGTGCCAGCAGCCAAGGTACAGGGGGCTCTGTCCCACGCCGGCAGCCCTACGAGCAGTACTTC
- TRBJ2-1 TRBV5-1 21 - CASSLAQYTRSRGPSYNEQFF TGCGCCAGCAGCTTGGCACAATACACTAGATCTCGGGGTCCCTCCTACAATGAGCAGTTCTTC
- TRBJ1-2 TRBV5-4 16 TRBD1 CASSLDWTGPNYGYTF TGTGCCAGCAGCTTGGATTGGACAGGGCCTAACTATGGCTACACCTTC
- TRBJ2-3 TRBV7-2 14 TRBD2 CASSPLAGTDTQYF TGTGCCAGCAGCCCCCTAGCGGGCACAGATACGCAGTATTTT
- TRBJ2-7 TRBV27 14 TRBD1 CASWSTGSSYEQYF TGTGCCAGCTGGTCGACAGGGAGCTCCTACGAGCAGTACTTC
- TRBJ1-1 TRBV7-9 14 - CASSLQGLNTEAFF TGTGCCAGCAGCCTCCAGGGATTGAACACTGAAGCTTTCTTT
once TRBJ2-7 TRBV7-2 16 TRBD2 CASSLVVAGGRGEQYF TGTGCCAGCAGCTTAGTTGTAGCGGGGGGACGGGGCGAGCAGTACTTC
few TRBJ1-2 TRBV30 9 - CALDDGYTF TGTGCCTTAGATGATGGCTACACCTTC
- TRBJ1-2 TRBV28 17 - CASSSSLPGVANYGYTF TGTGCCAGCAGTTCGTCACTTCCAGGGGTAGCTAACTATGGCTACACCTTC
few TRBJ1-5 TRBV19 14 - CASSIEVRGQPQHF TGTGCCAGTAGTATAGAAGTCAGAGGGCAGCCCCAGCATTTT
few TRBJ1-5 TRBV19 15 - CASRGAFVRVQPQHF TGTGCCAGTAGAGGGGCCTTCGTCCGGGTGCAGCCCCAGCATTTT
- TRBJ2-3 TRBV11-2 14 TRBD1 CASSLAQGAHTQYF TGTGCCAGCAGCTTAGCCCAGGGGGCACATACGCAGTATTTT
- TRBJ2-3 TRBV12-3/TRBV12-4 13 - CASTLSLTDTQYF TGTGCCAGCACCCTTTCTCTTACAGATACGCAGTATTTT
- TRBJ1-1 TRBV29-1 12 - CSVADSFTEAFF TGCAGCGTCGCGGACAGCTTTACTGAAGCTTTCTTT
- TRBJ2-7 TRBV19 14 - CASSISSDRNEQYF TGTGCCAGTAGTATATCCTCGGACAGAAACGAGCAGTACTTC
- TRBJ2-7 TRBV11-2 14 TRBD2 CASSLGGGSYEQYF TGTGCCAGCAGCTTAGGGGGCGGGAGTTACGAGCAGTACTTC
- TRBJ2-2 TRBV7-8 17 - CASSLRSISANTGELFF TGTGCCAGCAGCCTGCGTTCGATTAGCGCGAACACCGGGGAGCTGTTTTTT
- TRBJ2-3 TRBV18 15 - CASSPGSYAADTQYF TGTGCCAGCTCACCGGGTTCTTATGCGGCAGATACGCAGTATTTT
few TRBJ1-2 TRBV29-1 14 - CSVEPPSRGGGYTF TGCAGCGTTGAACCCCCAAGCAGGGGTGGTGGCTACACCTTC
- TRBJ2-2 TRBV7-9 17 TRBD1 CASSPSLQGANTGELFF TGTGCCAGCAGCCCGAGCCTACAGGGGGCGAACACCGGGGAGCTGTTTTTT
many TRBJ1-1 TRBV27 15 TRBD1 CARPGTGVSSTEAFF TGTGCCAGGCCGGGGACAGGGGTCAGTAGCACTGAAGCTTTCTTT
- TRBJ2-5 TRBV7-7 15 TRBD2 CASSPRTSGSETQYF TGTGCCAGCAGCCCTCGGACTAGCGGGAGTGAGACCCAGTACTTC
once TRBJ2-1 TRBV4-3 14 TRBD2 CASSQVLAVDEQFF TGCGCCAGCAGCCAAGTACTAGCGGTTGATGAGCAGTTCTTC
- TRBJ1-1 TRBV5-1 13 - CASSFRRDTEAFF TGCGCCAGCAGCTTTCGCAGGGACACTGAAGCTTTCTTT
- TRBJ1-2 TRBV28 15 TRBD1 CASRRTSGTARGYTF TGTGCCAGCAGACGAACCTCCGGGACAGCCCGGGGCTACACCTTC
- TRBJ1-1 TRBV2 13 - CASSTESNTEAFF TGTGCCAGCAGTACAGAGTCGAACACTGAAGCTTTCTTT
- TRBJ1-5 TRBV6-2/TRBV6-3 19 - CASSYSIGLLFASNQPQHF TGTGCCAGCAGTTACTCGATCGGTCTGCTTTTCGCGAGCAATCAGCCCCAGCATTTT
- TRBJ2-7 TRBV30 14 - CAGHRTGSSYEQYF TGTGCCGGGCACCGAACAGGGTCCTCCTACGAGCAGTACTTC
- TRBJ2-2 TRBV7-2 13 - CASSVLLVGELFF TGTGCCAGCAGCGTACTGTTGGTCGGGGAGCTGTTTTTT
- TRBJ2-7 TRBV7-2 16 TRBD2 CASSLTSGSFFYEQYF TGTGCCAGCAGCCTTACTAGCGGAAGTTTTTTCTACGAGCAGTACTTC
few TRBJ2-5 TRBV2 14 - CASSEVLAKETQYF TGTGCCAGCAGTGAAGTTTTGGCAAAAGAGACCCAGTACTTC
- TRBJ2-2 TRBV4-1 18 TRBD2 CASSQGGLAGVGTGELFF TGCGCCAGCAGCCAAGGTGGGCTAGCGGGAGTAGGTACCGGGGAGCTGTTTTTT
- TRBJ2-3 TRBV19 16 TRBD1 CASSIGPGQGTDTQYF TGTGCCAGTAGTATAGGGCCGGGACAGGGGACAGATACGCAGTATTTT
once TRBJ2-4 TRBV15 16 - CATSRPTTGLGNIQYF TGTGCCACCAGCAGACCTACAACAGGGTTGGGAAACATTCAGTACTTC
- TRBJ2-3 TRBV5-8 14 - CASHLRASTDTQYF TGTGCCAGTCATCTCAGGGCAAGCACAGATACGCAGTATTTT
once TRBJ2-1 TRBV4-3 15 - CASSRNRVNYNEQFF TGCGCCAGCAGCCGCAACAGGGTAAATTACAATGAGCAGTTCTTC
- TRBJ2-7 TRBV6-5 16 TRBD2 CASSYSMGTGGYEQYF TGTGCCAGCAGTTACTCGATGGGGACGGGAGGCTACGAGCAGTACTTC
- TRBJ2-7 TRBV5-5 14 - CASSFLVRQDEQYF TGTGCCAGCAGCTTTTTGGTACGGCAGGACGAGCAGTACTTC
once TRBJ1-5 TRBV5-1 13 - CASSWEGRQPQHF TGCGCCAGCAGCTGGGAGGGAAGGCAGCCCCAGCATTTT
- TRBJ2-1 TRBV7-2 14 TRBD2 CASSPGLGYNEQFF TGTGCCAGCAGCCCCGGACTAGGCTACAATGAGCAGTTCTTC